This T cell receptor beta chain was obtained from a study of radiotherapy plus CTLA-4 blockade in lung cancer. Study-level background: The study recorded objective responses in 15% to 20% of patients and disease control in approximately 29%. Study findings and constraints: How blood T cell clones changed early, along with interferon-beta, reportedly forecast response best. Among blood TCR repertoires after radiotherapy plus ipilimumab, tumor-derived clones expanded.

The J segment lost 4 bases and the V segment lost 3 bases, leaving 14 bases of the junction unmatched. The CDR3 sequence is 17 residues long. From germline, CDR1 is SGHNT and CDR2 YENEEA. Assay: immunoSEQ multiplex PCR; the TCRdb copy retains only in-frame clones and omits some. The sample consists of 100,000 or so clones, around 84% of them appearing once. Notes on this clone: The antigen remains unidentified.

This TCR was recovered from a human donor with non-small cell lung cancer that progressed on radiotherapy plus ipilimumab. Here the sequenced sample was peripheral blood, taken from a patient treated with radiotherapy plus ipilimumab. The chain recombines TRBV11-3 with TRBJ1-2; 7 positions match TRBD1. CDR3 protein: CASSFRDSQVGGYGYTF. The CDR3 DNA is TGTGCCAGCAGCTTTCGGGACAGCCAAGTGGGGGGCTATGGCTACACCTTC. Drawing the rest from reference TRBV11-3 and TRBJ1-2, the complete variable domain is EAGVVQSPRYKIIEKKQPVAFWCNPISGHNTLYWYLQNLGQGPELLIRYENEEAVDDSQLPKDRFSAERLKGVDSTLKIQPAELGDSAVYLCASSFRDSQVGGYGYTFGSGTRLTVV.